The 5 T cell receptor beta chains presented below share a single source sample, sequenced in a study of cytomegalovirus exposure and HLA in healthy donors. The PCR had 60 Vbeta and 13 Jbeta primers. Sequenced by immunoSEQ multiplex PCR; TCRdb stores in-frame clones only, minus some. This table holds around 230,000 clones, 82% found once. Sequenced material: PBMCs. These receptors were collected from a man in his forties or fifties in good health and CMV-seropositive.

The gene calls are TRBV5-4 and TRBJ1-2, with 7 bases aligning to TRBD1. Germline trimming cut 4 bases from V and 6 bases from J; bases unmatched to any gene: 15. Germline V gives CDR1 SGHNT, CDR2 YYREEE (reference sequence). This CDR3 spans 16 amino acids. The CDR3: CASSRETGTAEDGYTF. The DNA for the CDR3 is TGTGCCAGCAGCAGGGAAACCGGGACAGCGGAGGATGGCTACACCTTC.

The J gene is TRBJ1-1, the V gene TRBV7-6, with 8 bases matching TRBD1. Germline CDR1 and CDR2: SGHVS and FNYEAQ. CDR3 length equals 14 residues. V was pared by 5 bases and J by 2 bases, with 4 bases of the junction left unmatched. Here the CDR3 DNA reads TGTGCCAGCAGCATTGGACAGGGCAACACTGAAGCTTTCTTT. Translation gives CASSIGQGNTEAFF.

This clone was observed a single time. The chain employs TRBV7-2 and TRBJ2-2; D is ambiguous. This CDR3 is 12 amino acids long. The V gene's germline CDR1 is SGHTA and CDR2 FQGNSA. Trimming pared 5 bases from V and 6 bases from J, leaving 7 bases between. In DNA form, the CDR3 reads TGTGCCAGCAGCCCCCTATCCGGGGAGCTGTTTTTT. Encoded protein: CASSPLSGELFF.

The V and J genes are TRBV4-1 and TRBJ2-1; D possibly corresponds to TRBD2 (6 bases). The V gene lost 0 bases and the J gene lost 4 bases, with 10 bases spanning the gap. The CDR3 has 15 amino acids. Germline lookup yields CDR1 MGHRA and CDR2 YSYEKL. The CDR3 region is CASSQDPGGYNEQFF. The CDR3 DNA follows: TGCGCCAGCAGCCAAGATCCCGGGGGTTACAATGAGCAGTTCTTC.

CDR3 in DNA: TGCGCCAGCAGTGAGTCAGGGGCGGGCGGAGGGGCGACCCAGTACTTC. Protein product: CASSESGAGGGATQYF. V gene TRBV10-2 combines with J gene TRBJ2-5; maybe TRBD2 (6 bases). The CDR3 has 16 residues. V was pared by 0 bases and J by 7 bases, with 18 bases between. Germline V gene data show CDR1 as WSHSY and CDR2 as SAAADI.